The clone carrying this T cell receptor beta chain was found once. Its antigen is unknown. TCRdb analysed the 5' RACE reads with MiXCR anew, one entry per CDR3 protein. The table lists about 390,000 distinct CDR3 sequences, 20% to 25% of them singletons. The data were taken from a study of CD8 T cells in ankylosing spondylitis. V was pared by 1 base and J by 5 bases, with 8 bases between. The CDR3 loop spans 13 amino acids. Study outcomes and limitations: A TCR beta motif of several highly homologous variants appeared characteristic of ankylosing spondylitis blood. From matched ankylosing spondylitis synovial fluid, disease-linked clones were reportedly recovered at significantly enriched levels. Before this, some motif variants had been reported in reactive arthritis synovial fluid and blood.

The TCR sequence derives from a male donor with ankylosing spondylitis. The sample was blood, either unsorted or a sorted T cell fraction (not recorded which). The chain employs TRBV12-3 or TRBV12-4 and TRBJ2-5, with no clear D. Here the CDR3 reads CASSLEVMETQYF. Here the CDR3 DNA reads TGTGCCAGCAGTTTAGAAGTAATGGAGACCCAGTACTTC.